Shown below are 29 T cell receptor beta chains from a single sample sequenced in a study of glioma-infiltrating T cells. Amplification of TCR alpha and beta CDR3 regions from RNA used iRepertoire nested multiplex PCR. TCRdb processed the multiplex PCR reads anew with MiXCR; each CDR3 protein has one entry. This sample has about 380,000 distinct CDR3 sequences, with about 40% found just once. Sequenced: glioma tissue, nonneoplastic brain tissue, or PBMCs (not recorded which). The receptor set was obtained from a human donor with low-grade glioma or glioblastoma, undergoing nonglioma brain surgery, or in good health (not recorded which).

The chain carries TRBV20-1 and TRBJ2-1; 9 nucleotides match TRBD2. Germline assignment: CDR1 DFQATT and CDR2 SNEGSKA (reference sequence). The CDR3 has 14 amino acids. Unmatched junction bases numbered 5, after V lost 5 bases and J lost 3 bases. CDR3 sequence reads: CSALAGAGYNEQFF. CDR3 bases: TGCAGTGCTTTAGCGGGAGCCGGCTACAATGAGCAGTTCTTC.

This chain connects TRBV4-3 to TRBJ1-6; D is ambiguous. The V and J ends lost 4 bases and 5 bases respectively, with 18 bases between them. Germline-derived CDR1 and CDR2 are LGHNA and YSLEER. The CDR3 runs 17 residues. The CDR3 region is CASSREAVACHNSPLHF. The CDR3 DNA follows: TGCGCCAGCAGCCGAGAAGCGGTTGCGTGTCATAATTCACCCCTCCACTTT.

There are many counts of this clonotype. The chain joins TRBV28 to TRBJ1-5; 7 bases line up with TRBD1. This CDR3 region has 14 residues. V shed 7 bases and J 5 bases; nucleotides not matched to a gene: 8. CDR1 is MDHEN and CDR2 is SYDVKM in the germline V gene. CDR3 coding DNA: TGTGCCAGCACTAAGACAGGGCACTATCAGCCCCAGCATTTT. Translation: CASTKTGHYQPQHF.

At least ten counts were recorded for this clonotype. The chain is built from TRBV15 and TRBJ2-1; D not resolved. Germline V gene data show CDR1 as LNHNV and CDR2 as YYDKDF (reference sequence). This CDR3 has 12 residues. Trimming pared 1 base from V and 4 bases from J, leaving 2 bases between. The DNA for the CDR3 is TGTGCCACCAGCAGAGGGTACAATGAGCAGTTCTTC. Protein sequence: CATSRGYNEQFF.

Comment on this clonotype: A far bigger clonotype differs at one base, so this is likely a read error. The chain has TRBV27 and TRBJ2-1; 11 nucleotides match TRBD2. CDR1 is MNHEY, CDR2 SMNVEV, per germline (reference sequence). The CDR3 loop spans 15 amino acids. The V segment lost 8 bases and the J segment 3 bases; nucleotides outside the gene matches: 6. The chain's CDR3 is CASGTGTSGYNEQFF. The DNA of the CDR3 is TGTGCCAGCGGTACCGGGACTAGCGGCTACAATGAGCAGTTCTTC.

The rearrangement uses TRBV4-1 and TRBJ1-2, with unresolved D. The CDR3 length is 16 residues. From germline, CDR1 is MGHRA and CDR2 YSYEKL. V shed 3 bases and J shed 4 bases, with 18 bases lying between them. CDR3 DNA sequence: TGCGCCAGCAGCCACAGACATCAACTGATGGGCTATGGCTACACCTTC. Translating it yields CASSHRHQLMGYGYTF.

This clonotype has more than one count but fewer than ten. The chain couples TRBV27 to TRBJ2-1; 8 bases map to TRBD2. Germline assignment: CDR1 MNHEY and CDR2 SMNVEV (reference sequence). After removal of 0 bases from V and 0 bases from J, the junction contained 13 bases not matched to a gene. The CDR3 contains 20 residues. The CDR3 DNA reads TGTGCCAGCAGTTTATCTGGAAGGGAGACGGGGGGGAGCTCCTACAATGAGCAGTTCTTC. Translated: CASSLSGRETGGSSYNEQFF.

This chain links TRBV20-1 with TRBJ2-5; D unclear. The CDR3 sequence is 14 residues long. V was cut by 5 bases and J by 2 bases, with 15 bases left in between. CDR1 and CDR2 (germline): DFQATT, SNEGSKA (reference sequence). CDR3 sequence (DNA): TGCAGTGCTCCTCCCCGGCCGAGACAAGAGACCCAGTACTTC. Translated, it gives CSAPPRPRQETQYF.

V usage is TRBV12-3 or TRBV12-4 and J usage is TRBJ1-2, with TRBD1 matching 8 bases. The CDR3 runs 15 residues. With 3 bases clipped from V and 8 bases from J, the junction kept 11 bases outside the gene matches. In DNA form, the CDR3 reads TGTGCCAGCAGTTTCGTCCTGACAGGGGTCTGGGGCTACACCTTC. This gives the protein CASSFVLTGVWGYTF.

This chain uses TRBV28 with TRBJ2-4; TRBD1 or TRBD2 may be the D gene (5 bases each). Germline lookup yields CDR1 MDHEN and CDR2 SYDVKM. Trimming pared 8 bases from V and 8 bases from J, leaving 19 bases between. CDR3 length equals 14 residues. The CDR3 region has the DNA TGTGCCAGCGTATTGACAGCGGCCCAGGACATTCAGTACTTC. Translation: CASVLTAAQDIQYF.

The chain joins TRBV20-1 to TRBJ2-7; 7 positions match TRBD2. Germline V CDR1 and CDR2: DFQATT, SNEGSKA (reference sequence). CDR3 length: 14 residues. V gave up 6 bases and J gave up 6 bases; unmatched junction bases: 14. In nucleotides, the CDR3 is TGCAGTGCCCAATTAGCGGGCCCGAGCGGCGAGCAGTACTTC. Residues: CSAQLAGPSGEQYF.

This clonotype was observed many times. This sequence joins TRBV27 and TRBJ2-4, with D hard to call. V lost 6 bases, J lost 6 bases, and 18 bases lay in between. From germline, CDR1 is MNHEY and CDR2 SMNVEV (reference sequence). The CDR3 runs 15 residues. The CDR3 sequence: CASSITSPLGNIQYF. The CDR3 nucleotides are TGTGCCAGCAGCATTACGTCCCCCCTGGGAAACATTCAGTACTTC.

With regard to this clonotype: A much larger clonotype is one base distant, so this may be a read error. CDR3: CASSPQGQTDTQYF. In nucleotides, the CDR3 is TGTGCCAGCAGCCCTCAGGGGCAAACAGATACGCAGTATTTT. This chain joins TRBV6-5 and TRBJ2-3, with D perhaps TRBD1 (6 bases). Per germline, CDR1 MNHEY and CDR2 SVGAGI. Deletions cut 6 bases from V and 3 bases from J, with 13 bases between. CDR3 length equals 14 residues.

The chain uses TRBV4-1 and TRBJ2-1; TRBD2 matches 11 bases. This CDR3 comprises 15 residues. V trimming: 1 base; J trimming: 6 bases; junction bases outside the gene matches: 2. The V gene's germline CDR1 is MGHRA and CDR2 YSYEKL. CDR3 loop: CASSQGLAGLNEQFF. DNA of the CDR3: TGCGCCAGCAGCCAAGGACTAGCGGGGCTCAATGAGCAGTTCTTC.

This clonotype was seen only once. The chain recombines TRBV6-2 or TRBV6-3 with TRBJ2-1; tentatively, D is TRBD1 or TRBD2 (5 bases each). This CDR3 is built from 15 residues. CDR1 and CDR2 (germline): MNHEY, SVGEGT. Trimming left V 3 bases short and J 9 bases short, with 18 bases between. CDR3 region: CASSYGGAAYGEQFF. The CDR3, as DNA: TGTGCCAGCAGTTATGGGGGAGCCGCCTACGGTGAGCAGTTCTTC.

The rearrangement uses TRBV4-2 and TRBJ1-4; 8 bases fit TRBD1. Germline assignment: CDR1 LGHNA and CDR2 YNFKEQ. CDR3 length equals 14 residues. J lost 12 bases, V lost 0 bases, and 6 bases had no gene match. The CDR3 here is CASSQDGRGLELFF. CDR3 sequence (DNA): TGTGCCAGCAGCCAAGATGGCAGGGGGCTGGAACTGTTTTTT.

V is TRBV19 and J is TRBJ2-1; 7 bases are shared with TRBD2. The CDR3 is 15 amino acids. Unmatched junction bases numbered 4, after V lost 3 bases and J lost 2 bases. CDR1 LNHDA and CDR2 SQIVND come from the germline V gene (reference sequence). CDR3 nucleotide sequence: TGTGCCAGTAGTATCATACTAGCGCCCTACAATGAGCAGTTCTTC. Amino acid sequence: CASSIILAPYNEQFF.

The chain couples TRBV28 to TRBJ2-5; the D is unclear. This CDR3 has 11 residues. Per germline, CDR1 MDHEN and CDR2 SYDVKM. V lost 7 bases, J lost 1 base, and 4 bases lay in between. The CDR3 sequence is CASTTQETQYF. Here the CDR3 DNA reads TGTGCCAGCACTACCCAAGAGACCCAGTACTTC. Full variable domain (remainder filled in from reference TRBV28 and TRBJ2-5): DVKVTQSSRYLVKRTGEKVFLECVQDMDHENMFWYRQDPGLGLRLIYFSYDVKMKEKGDIPEGYSVSREKKERFSLILESASTNQTSMYLCASTTQETQYFGPGTRLLVL.

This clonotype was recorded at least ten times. The CDR3 region has the DNA TGCAGTGCTAGATCCTCTGGGACCGTGGGAAACATTCAGTACTTC. It codes for CSARSSGTVGNIQYF. The V gene is TRBV20-1, the J gene TRBJ2-4; possibly TRBD1 or TRBD2 for D (5 bases each). Trimming left V 2 bases short and J 6 bases short, with 17 bases between. Germline V gene lookup returns CDR1 DFQATT and CDR2 SNEGSKA (reference sequence). This CDR3 spans 15 amino acids.

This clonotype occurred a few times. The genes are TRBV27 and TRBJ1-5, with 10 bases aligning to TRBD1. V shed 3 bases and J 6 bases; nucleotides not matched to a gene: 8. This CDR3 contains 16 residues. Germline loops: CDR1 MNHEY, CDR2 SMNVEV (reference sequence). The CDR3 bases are TGTGCCAGCAGTTTCCAGGACAGGGGGACCGGTCAGCCCCAGCATTTT. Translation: CASSFQDRGTGQPQHF.

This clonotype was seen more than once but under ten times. The CDR3 DNA reads as TGTGCCAGCACCACTAGCGGCAGATACAATGAGCAGTTCTTC. It is translated as CASTTSGRYNEQFF. V gene TRBV5-4 combines with J gene TRBJ2-1, with 8 positions matching TRBD2. Germline V lookup: CDR1 SGHNT, CDR2 YYREEE (reference sequence). This CDR3 is 14 amino acids long. Trimming removed 6 bases from V and 4 bases from J; junction bases left unmatched: 6.

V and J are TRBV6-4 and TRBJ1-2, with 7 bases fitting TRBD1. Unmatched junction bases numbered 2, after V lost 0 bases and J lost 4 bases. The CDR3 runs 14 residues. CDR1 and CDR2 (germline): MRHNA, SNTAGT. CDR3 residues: CASSDSNRGYGYTF. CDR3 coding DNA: TGTGCCAGCAGTGACTCGAACAGGGGCTATGGCTACACCTTC.

The CDR3 coding sequence is TGTGCCAGCTGCCCGGGACTAGCACTAAACAATGAGCAGTTCTTC. As protein: CASCPGLALNNEQFF. The genes are TRBV7-8 and TRBJ2-1; 9 bases map to TRBD2. The CDR3 consists of 15 residues. J was trimmed by 5 bases and V by 8 bases; bases with no gene match: 10. The germline CDR1 and CDR2 sequences are SGHVS and FQNEAQ.

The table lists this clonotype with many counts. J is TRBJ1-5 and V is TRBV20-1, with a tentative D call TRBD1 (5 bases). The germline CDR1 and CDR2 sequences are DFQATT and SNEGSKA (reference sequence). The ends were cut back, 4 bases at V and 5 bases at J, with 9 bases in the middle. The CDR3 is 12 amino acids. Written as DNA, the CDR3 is TGCAGTGCTATCGGGGGAGATCAGCCCCAGCATTTT. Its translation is CSAIGGDQPQHF.

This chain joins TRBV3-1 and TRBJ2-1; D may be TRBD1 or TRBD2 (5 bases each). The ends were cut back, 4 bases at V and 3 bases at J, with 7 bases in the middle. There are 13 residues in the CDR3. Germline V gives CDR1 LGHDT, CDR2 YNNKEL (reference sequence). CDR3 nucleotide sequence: TGTGCCAGCAGCCGGGGGTTCTACAATGAGCAGTTCTTC. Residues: CASSRGFYNEQFF.

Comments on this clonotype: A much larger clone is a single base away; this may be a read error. CDR3 protein: CASRQGGSGKTIYF. The CDR3, as DNA: TGTGCCAGCCGCCAGGGAGGCTCTGGAAAAACCATATATTTT. The gene calls are TRBV27 and TRBJ1-3; D is possibly TRBD1 (5 bases). Germline V CDR1 and CDR2: MNHEY, SMNVEV (reference sequence). The CDR3 is made up of 14 amino acids.

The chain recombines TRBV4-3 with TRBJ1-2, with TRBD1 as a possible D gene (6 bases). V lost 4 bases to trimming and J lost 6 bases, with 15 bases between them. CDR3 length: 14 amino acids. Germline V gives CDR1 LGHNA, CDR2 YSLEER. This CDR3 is CASSRDGQPNGYTF. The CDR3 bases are TGCGCCAGCAGCCGAGACGGACAGCCCAATGGCTACACCTTC.

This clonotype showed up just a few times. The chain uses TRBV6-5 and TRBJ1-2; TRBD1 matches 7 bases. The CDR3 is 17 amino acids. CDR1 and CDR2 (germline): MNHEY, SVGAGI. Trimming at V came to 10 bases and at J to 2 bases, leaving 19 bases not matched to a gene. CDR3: CAISLVTGARSNYGYTF. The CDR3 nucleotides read TGTGCCATCAGCCTCGTAACAGGGGCCAGATCGAACTATGGCTACACCTTC.

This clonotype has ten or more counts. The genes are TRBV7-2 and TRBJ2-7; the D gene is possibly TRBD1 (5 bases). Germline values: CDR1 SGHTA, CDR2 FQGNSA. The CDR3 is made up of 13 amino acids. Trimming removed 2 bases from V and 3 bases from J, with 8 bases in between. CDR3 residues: CASSLRQGYEQYF. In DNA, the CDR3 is TGTGCCAGCAGCTTACGCCAGGGCTACGAGCAGTACTTC.